Below, 31 T cell receptor beta chains from the same sample are listed, as sequenced in a study of T cells after yellow fever vaccination. TCRdb passed the 5' RACE reads through MiXCR, listing each CDR3 protein once. The sample lists over 800 distinct CDR3 sequences, 9.3% occurring once. This sample comprised CD8+ T cells binding an NS4B(214-222) dextramer, sorted from PBMCs, obtained roughly 46 days after the first yellow fever vaccination. The receptors come from a young man who received the YFV17D yellow fever vaccine.

This clonotype is medium-sized by share. The chain joins TRBV4-3 to TRBJ2-7, with D uncertain. The germline V gene has CDR1 LGHNA and CDR2 YSLEER. CDR3 length equals 15 residues. Trimming took 0 bases from V and 3 from J, leaving 12 bases between them. The CDR3, as DNA: TGCGCCAGCAGCCAAGAAATGGCGACGGTCTACGAGCAGTACTTC. Residues: CASSQEMATVYEQYF.

In this sample, this clonotype is medium-sized. The V call is TRBV9, the J call TRBJ2-7, with D unclear. V lost 1 base and J lost 7, with 12 bases in between. The CDR3 extends over 13 amino acids. Germline-derived CDR1 and CDR2 are SGDLS and YYNGEE. Written as DNA, the CDR3 is TGTGCCAGCAGCGTAAGTATTATGGCGGAGCAGTACTTC. Translated, it gives CASSVSIMAEQYF.

Judged by abundance, this clonotype is large. The rearrangement joins TRBV3-1 to TRBJ2-7; 10 bases line up with TRBD1. The CDR3 spans 13 residues. Germline CDR1 and CDR2: LGHDT and YNNKEL (reference sequence). After removal of 3 bases from V and 6 bases from J, the junction contained 2 bases not matched to a gene. Written as DNA, the CDR3 is TGTGCCAGCAGCCATCGGACAGGGGGCGAGCAGTACTTC. This gives the protein CASSHRTGGEQYF.

Relative to its sample, this clonotype is medium-sized. The chain combines TRBV4-1 with TRBJ1-6, with D possibly being TRBD1 (6 bases). Germline V gene lookup returns CDR1 MGHRA and CDR2 YSYEKL. V was cut by 1 base and J by 6 bases, with 13 bases left in between. The CDR3 length is 16 residues. CDR3 in amino acids: CASSQGSGVGNSPLHF. DNA for the CDR3: TGCGCCAGCAGCCAAGGGTCAGGGGTCGGTAATTCACCCCTCCACTTT.

This clonotype has a handful of counts. The chain couples TRBV3-1 to TRBJ1-2; 8 bases are a match to TRBD1. This CDR3 has 15 amino acids. Trimming at V came to 10 bases and at J to 4 bases, leaving 14 bases not matched to a gene. Germline CDR1 reads LGHDT; CDR2 reads YNNKEL (reference sequence). The CDR3 loop is CATTPTGTGAYGYTF. CDR3 coding DNA: TGTGCCACCACCCCGACCGGGACAGGCGCCTATGGCTACACCTTC.

The chain uses TRBV5-2 and TRBJ1-6; the D segment call TRBD1 is taken from the table without a DNA check. TRBV5-2 is annotated as a pseudogene. CDR3 length equals 10 residues. The CDR3 loop reads CAMGTGPLHF. The CDR3 nucleotides are TGTGCCATGGGTACCGGGCCCCTCCACTTT.

This clonotype is categorized as medium-sized (0.01 to 0.1%). The chain has TRBV9 and TRBJ2-3, with 10 bases aligning to TRBD2. Germline V lookup: CDR1 SGDLS, CDR2 YYNGEE. Germline trimming cut 2 bases from V and 4 bases from J; bases unmatched to any gene: 4. This CDR3 comprises 15 residues. CDR3 sequence reads: CASSVTSGAADTQYF. The CDR3 region has the DNA TGTGCCAGCAGCGTTACTAGCGGGGCGGCAGATACGCAGTATTTT.

This clonotype is large in the sample. This chain links TRBV3-1 with TRBJ2-7, with D possibly being TRBD1 or TRBD2 (5 bases each). CDR3 length: 13 amino acids. Per the germline V gene, CDR1 is LGHDT and CDR2 is YNNKEL (reference sequence). V gave up 1 base and J gave up 2 bases, with 6 bases separating them. The CDR3 coding sequence is TGTGCCAGCAGCCAAGGAGGGGCCTACGAGCAGTACTTC. Amino acids: CASSQGGAYEQYF.

In its sample, this clonotype ranks as large. J is TRBJ2-7 and V is TRBV4-3; no definite D call. Germline CDR1 LGHNA, CDR2 YSLEER. V lost 2 bases to trimming and J lost 2 bases, with 13 bases between them. This CDR3 is built from 15 residues. The CDR3 nucleotides are TGCGCCAGCAGCCAAACAACGGCTCCAACCTACGAGCAGTACTTC. It translates to CASSQTTAPTYEQYF.

This clonotype is labeled as medium-sized (0.01 to 0.1%). The rearrangement uses TRBV4-3 and TRBJ2-7; 9 nucleotides match TRBD1. The CDR3 consists of 16 residues. Germline loops: CDR1 LGHNA, CDR2 YSLEER. V trimming: 0 bases; J trimming: 4 bases; junction bases outside the gene matches: 7. The CDR3 sequence is CASSQDLTGGAYEQYF. The CDR3 DNA sequence: TGCGCCAGCAGCCAAGATCTTACAGGGGGCGCGTACGAGCAGTACTTC.

As concerns this clonotype: A much larger clone lies one base from this, so it may be a read error. The chain uses TRBV7-3 and TRBJ2-3; 7 bases map to TRBD2. Germline V gene lookup returns CDR1 SGHTA and CDR2 FQGTGA. Trimming at V came to 8 bases and at J to 6 bases, leaving 14 bases not matched to a gene. CDR3 length equals 15 residues. This CDR3 is CASCAQTSGADTQYF. CDR3 nucleotides: TGTGCCAGCTGCGCGCAGACCAGCGGGGCGGATACGCAGTATTTT. The variable domain in full, completed from reference TRBV7-3 and TRBJ2-3, reads GAGVSQTPSNKVTEKGKYVELRCDPISGHTALYWYRQSLGQGPEFLIYFQGTGAADDSGLPNDRFFAVRPEGSVSTLKIQRTERGDSAVYLCASCAQTSGADTQYFGPGTRLTVL.

By sample fraction, this clonotype is medium-sized (0.01 to 0.1%). The V and J genes are TRBV9 and TRBJ2-3, with TRBD1 as a possible D gene (6 bases). With 0 bases removed from V and 8 bases from J, the gap between germline ends came to 16 bases. The CDR3 is 15 amino acids. Germline CDR1 SGDLS, CDR2 YYNGEE. The CDR3 nucleotides are TGTGCCAGCAGCGTAGTTGCAGGGGATGGGGGTACGCAGTATTTT. Translation: CASSVVAGDGGTQYF. Using reference TRBV9 and TRBJ2-3 for the parts outside the CDR3, the full variable domain is DSGVTQTPKHLITATGQRVTLRCSPRSGDLSVYWYQQSLDQGLQFLIQYYNGEERAKGNILERFSAQQFPDLHSELNLSSLELGDSALYFCASSVVAGDGGTQYFGPGTRLTVL.

Sample share makes this clonotype large. The chain uses TRBV6-5 and TRBJ1-2, with 9 bases lining up with TRBD1. Unmatched junction bases numbered 2, after V lost 4 bases and J lost 5 bases. The CDR3 extends over 13 amino acids. Germline V gene sequence: CDR1 MNHEY, CDR2 SVGAGI. CDR3 sequence: CASSSQGAYGYTF. As DNA, the CDR3 is TGTGCCAGCAGTTCACAGGGGGCATATGGCTACACCTTC.

In its sample, this clonotype is large. This chain joins TRBV10-3 and TRBJ1-1; tentatively, D is TRBD1 (5 bases). The CDR3 length is 13 residues. Trimming took off 3 bases at V and 7 bases at J, with 12 bases between the two ends. Germline V gene lookup returns CDR1 ENHRY and CDR2 SYGVKD. The CDR3 reads CAISEWTLGEAFF. In DNA form, the CDR3 reads TGTGCCATCAGTGAATGGACACTGGGTGAAGCTTTCTTT.

This clonotype is termed medium-sized (0.01 to 0.1%). V and J are TRBV12-3 or TRBV12-4 and TRBJ1-1; TRBD1 aligns across 8 bases. The V segment lost 5 bases and the J segment 4 bases; nucleotides outside the gene matches: 3. This CDR3 spans 13 amino acids. The CDR3 DNA reads as TGTGCCAGCAGTGCCACAGGGGGCACTGAAGCTTTCTTT. It encodes CASSATGGTEAFF.

This sequence joins TRBV20-1 and TRBJ2-1; 8 bases match TRBD2. Germline CDR1 reads DFQATT; CDR2 reads SNEGSKA (reference sequence). This CDR3 has 16 amino acids. The trim removed 6 bases at V and 4 bases at J, leaving 14 bases unmatched. Written as DNA, the CDR3 is TGCAGTGCCCACGCTCCGGGCCTAGCGGGTTACAATGAGCAGTTCTTC. This encodes CSAHAPGLAGYNEQFF.

The chain employs TRBV4-2 and TRBJ2-1; D is unresolved. Trimming stripped 8 bases from V and 0 bases from J, with 11 bases between. The CDR3 is made up of 14 amino acids. Per the germline V gene, CDR1 is LGHNA and CDR2 is YNFKEQ. CDR3 loop: CASQESVSYNEQFF. Written as DNA, the CDR3 is TGTGCCAGCCAAGAGTCAGTCTCCTACAATGAGCAGTTCTTC.

In this sample, this clonotype is large. This chain joins TRBV15 and TRBJ2-7; maybe TRBD1 (6 bases). Trimming stripped 5 bases from V and 2 bases from J, with 16 bases between. In germline, CDR1 is LNHNV, CDR2 YYDKDF (reference sequence). CDR3 length equals 15 residues. DNA for the CDR3: TGTGCCACCAGCTCGTCGGCGACAGGAGCCTACGAGCAGTACGTC. This sequence encodes CATSSSATGAYEQYV.

This rearrangement joins TRBV15 to TRBJ2-7; D is ambiguous. With 0 bases removed from V and 3 bases from J, the gap between germline ends came to 9 bases. The germline V gene encodes CDR1 LNHNV and CDR2 YYDKDF (reference sequence). This CDR3 has 14 amino acids. CDR3 region: CATSRDQGSYEQYF. CDR3 coding DNA: TGTGCCACCAGCAGAGATCAAGGTAGCTACGAGCAGTACTTC.

By its share, this clonotype is medium-sized. V gene TRBV7-2 combines with J gene TRBJ2-7, with D perhaps matching TRBD2 (5 bases). Germline V gene data show CDR1 as SGHTA and CDR2 as FQGNSA. Trimming removed 3 bases from V and 2 bases from J, with 8 bases in between. CDR3 length equals 13 residues. DNA for the CDR3: TGTGCCAGCAGCTTTGAACTAGCCTACGAGCAGTACTTC. This gives the protein CASSFELAYEQYF.

The genes are TRBV3-1 and TRBJ1-6; D possibly corresponds to TRBD1 (5 bases). The CDR3 spans 16 residues. Germline values: CDR1 LGHDT, CDR2 YNNKEL (reference sequence). The V and J ends lost 11 bases and 6 bases respectively, with 23 bases between them. The CDR3 DNA reads as TGTGCCTCCAGCAAGCAGGGCCCTTGGACTAATTCACCCCTCCACTTT. Translating gives CASSKQGPWTNSPLHF.

V and J are TRBV4-2 and TRBJ2-1; 12 positions agree with TRBD2. V trimming: 8 bases; J trimming: 5 bases; junction bases outside the gene matches: 7. CDR1 and CDR2 from the germline V gene are LGHNA and YNFKEQ. The CDR3 runs to 15 residues. CDR3 in DNA: TGTGCCAGCCCGGAATCTAGCGGGGGGGACAATGAGCAGTTCTTC. This translates into CASPESSGGDNEQFF.

This clonotype is labeled as medium-sized (0.01 to 0.1%). The rearrangement uses TRBV10-3 and TRBJ1-2; 8 bases map to TRBD1. The CDR3 runs 16 residues. V was clipped by 4 bases and J by 7 bases; unmatched bases: 14. The germline gives CDR1 ENHRY, CDR2 SYGVKD. For the CDR3, the DNA is TGTGCCATCAGTGTCGAGGGGACAGGCCTGGGATCTGGCTACACCTTC. Translated, it gives CAISVEGTGLGSGYTF.

In this sample, this clonotype is medium-sized. This sequence joins TRBV19 and TRBJ1-1, with D tentatively TRBD1 (5 bases). Trimming took 9 bases from V and 7 from J, leaving 12 bases between them. The CDR3 is 11 amino acids. From germline, CDR1 is LNHDA and CDR2 SQIVND (reference sequence). This CDR3 reads CAREGRFEAFF. CDR3 coding DNA: TGTGCCAGAGAGGGACGGTTTGAAGCTTTCTTT.

This clonotype ranks as large. The V and J genes are TRBV15 and TRBJ1-5; D not certain. V was pared by 0 bases and J by 7 bases, with 10 bases between. This CDR3 has 14 amino acids. Looked up from germline, CDR1 is LNHNV and CDR2 is YYDKDF (reference sequence). The CDR3 spells CATSRDRPGQPQHF. The CDR3 coding sequence is TGTGCCACCAGCAGAGATCGACCAGGCCAGCCCCAGCATTTT.

This clonotype was counted ten times or more. The V gene is TRBV4-3, the J gene TRBJ2-6; D remains ambiguous. The germline V gene encodes CDR1 LGHNA and CDR2 YSLEER. This CDR3 is 17 amino acids long. V was shortened by 1 base and J by 2 bases, with 12 bases between the two germline ends. CDR3 bases: TGCGCCAGCAGCCAAGGGATGTCAGGTACTGGGGCCAACGTCCTGACTTTC. Protein product: CASSQGMSGTGANVLTF.

By share of the sample, this clonotype is medium-sized. The rearrangement joins TRBV9 to TRBJ2-1, with 7 bases matching TRBD2. This CDR3 has 15 residues. Per germline, CDR1 SGDLS and CDR2 YYNGEE. J gave up 4 bases and V 6 bases, and 10 bases lay outside the gene matches. CDR3 residues: CASTVGGVAYNEQFF. In DNA, the CDR3 is TGTGCCAGCACGGTGGGAGGGGTGGCATACAATGAGCAGTTCTTC.

This clonotype is medium-sized (0.01 to 0.1%) by share. V gene TRBV20-1 combines with J gene TRBJ2-5, with a tentative D call TRBD2 (5 bases). The CDR3 is 13 amino acids. CDR1 DFQATT and CDR2 SNEGSKA come from the germline V gene (reference sequence). Trimming stripped 3 bases from V and 4 bases from J, with 12 bases between. This CDR3 is CSASADLRETQYF. Here the CDR3 DNA reads TGCAGTGCTAGCGCGGACTTAAGAGAGACCCAGTACTTC.

J is TRBJ2-1 and V is TRBV9; possibly TRBD2 for D (7 bases). The length of the CDR3 is 14 residues. Germline CDR1 is SGDLS and CDR2 is YYNGEE. Trimming pared 7 bases from V and 3 bases from J, leaving 14 bases between. The CDR3 nucleotides read TGTGCCAGCGTGGGGGGGGCCTTCTACAATGAGCAGTTCTTC. Translated, it gives CASVGGAFYNEQFF.

In its sample, this clonotype ranks as medium-sized. This chain joins TRBV13 and TRBJ2-7, with D possibly being TRBD1 or TRBD2 (5 bases each). The CDR3 sequence is 13 residues long. The germline V gene encodes CDR1 PRHDT and CDR2 FYEKMQ (reference sequence). V lost 4 bases and J 5 bases, leaving 12 bases between the germline ends. CDR3 in DNA: TGTGCCAGCAGCTCCTTGGGGGACCACGAGCAGTACGTC. It codes for CASSSLGDHEQYV.

This clonotype appeared many times. A single base separates this from a much larger clone, so it may be a read error. This chain connects TRBV3-1 to TRBJ2-5; 10 bases align to TRBD2. CDR1 LGHDT and CDR2 YNNKEL come from the germline V gene (reference sequence). The CDR3 is 15 amino acids. Trimming at V came to 8 bases and at J to 5 bases, leaving 11 bases not matched to a gene. The CDR3 coding sequence is TGTGCCAGCTGCCCCGGACTAGCGGTGGATGAGACCCAGTACTTC. This codes for CASCPGLAVDETQYF.